This is a list of T cell receptor beta chains from one sample in a study of cytomegalovirus exposure and HLA in healthy donors. Profiled with immunoSEQ multiplex PCR; TCRdb holds only in-frame clones, not every one. The sample includes 200,000 to 250,000 clones, 77% of them seen just once. Sequenced material: PBMCs. Receptors were obtained from a woman aged 55-70 years in good health and CMV-seropositive. Both conserved end residues are part of each CDR3. The D gene is left open where the match is weak. Size values are once, few and many counts, or a class for expanded clones, and some rows have none.

CASSERGALAVEQFF TGTGCCAGCAGTGAAAGGGGTGCCCTAGCGGTTGAGCAGTTCTTC TRBD2 TRBJ2-1 NA TRBV6-1
CASIGSGSPTYEQYF TGTGCCAGCATCGGTAGCGGGAGCCCCACCTACGAGCAGTACTTC TRBD2 TRBJ2-7 NA TRBV5-6
CASTRSEKLFF TGTGCCAGTACTAGGAGTGAAAAACTGTTTTTT NA TRBJ1-4 NA TRBV19
CASSLVLAGTGETQYF TGTGCCAGCAGCTTAGTGCTAGCGGGGACTGGCGAGACCCAGTACTTC TRBD2 TRBJ2-5 NA TRBV7-6
CSVVNRARTGELFF TGCAGCGTTGTAAACAGGGCCCGCACCGGGGAGCTGTTTTTT NA TRBJ2-2 NA TRBV29-1
CASTQGSGNTIYF TGTGCCAGCACCCAGGGCAGTGGAAACACCATATATTTT NA TRBJ1-3 few TRBV4-2
CASNHRGYTEAFF TGTGCCAGTAACCACAGGGGATACACTGAAGCTTTCTTT TRBD1 TRBJ1-1 NA TRBV19
CATSRDLGTGGDGYTF TGTGCCACCAGCAGAGATCTCGGGACAGGGGGCGATGGCTACACCTTC TRBD1 TRBJ1-2 once TRBV15
CASGIRGRGNEQYF TGCGCCAGCGGAATCAGGGGGAGAGGGAACGAGCAGTACTTC TRBD1 TRBJ2-7 NA TRBV5-1
CASSGQGLETQYF TGTGCCAGCTCAGGACAGGGGTTGGAGACCCAGTACTTC TRBD1 TRBJ2-5 few TRBV18
CASSSRLAGLSTDTQYF TGTGCCAGCAGCTCCCGACTAGCGGGACTTAGCACAGATACGCAGTATTTT TRBD2 TRBJ2-3 NA TRBV7-2
CASSRKDRGNTEAFF TGCGCCAGCAGCCGAAAGGACAGGGGGAACACTGAAGCTTTCTTT TRBD1 TRBJ1-1 NA TRBV4-1
CASSQRRVGDTQYF TGCGCCAGCAGCCAACGGAGGGTCGGAGATACGCAGTATTTT NA TRBJ2-3 once TRBV4-3
CASSKLINSPLHF TGTGCCAGCAGCAAGCTCATTAATTCACCCCTCCACTTT NA TRBJ1-6 NA TRBV5-6
CASSVAGTGGGYTF TGTGCCAGCAGCGTGGCCGGGACAGGGGGTGGCTACACCTTC TRBD1 TRBJ1-2 NA TRBV7-2
CASSASGTRLGEQYF TGTGCCAGCAGCGCCTCCGGGACTAGACTAGGCGAGCAGTACTTC TRBD2 TRBJ2-7 few TRBV9
CASTSGTAGDTYGYTF TGTGCCAGCACCTCCGGGACAGCGGGCGATACCTATGGCTACACCTTC TRBD1 TRBJ1-2 NA TRBV7-9
CSSSPRTWGGAFF TGTTCCAGCAGCCCACGGACTTGGGGGGGGGCTTTCTTT NA TRBJ1-1 NA TRBV7-9
CASSATVQGRGGTEAFF TGTGCCAGCTCAGCCACGGTGCAGGGGAGGGGCGGCACTGAAGCTTTCTTT NA TRBJ1-1 NA TRBV18
CAWSPGGGSLGGYTF TGTGCCTGGAGTCCGGGGGGAGGGTCCCTAGGTGGCTACACCTTC NA TRBJ1-2 NA TRBV30
CASSVPVFSDYGYTF TGTGCCAGCAGTGTCCCAGTCTTTTCTGACTATGGCTACACCTTC NA TRBJ1-2 few TRBV2
CASSAGEETQYF TGTGCCAGCTCAGCGGGAGAGGAGACCCAGTACTTC TRBD2 TRBJ2-5 NA TRBV18
CASSPFSRPQETQYF TGTGCCAGCAGCCCGTTCTCGCGGCCCCAAGAGACCCAGTACTTC NA TRBJ2-5 NA TRBV5-6
CASSETGGAWYNEQFF TGTGCCAGCAGTGAAACGGGGGGGGCCTGGTACAATGAGCAGTTCTTC TRBD2 TRBJ2-1 NA TRBV2
CATSPRQGRVGNTIYF TGTGCCACCAGCCCTCGACAGGGGAGAGTCGGAAACACCATATATTTT TRBD1 TRBJ1-3 NA TRBV15
CASSLTSGTGHSYEQYF TGTGCCAGCAGTTTAACGTCCGGGACAGGGCACTCCTACGAGCAGTACTTC TRBD1 TRBJ2-7 NA TRBV28
CASTPTDSPLHF TGTGCCAGCACCCCGACAGATTCACCCCTCCACTTT NA TRBJ1-6 NA TRBV2
CASSYSTAGNSYEQYF TGTGCCAGCAGTTACTCTACGGCAGGAAACTCCTACGAGCAGTACTTC NA TRBJ2-7 NA TRBV6-5
CASSGRDKKQYF TGTGCCAGCAGTGGCCGGGACAAGAAGCAGTACTTC NA TRBJ2-7 NA TRBV2
CASSQAGVQYYGYTF TGCGCCAGCAGCCAAGCGGGGGTCCAGTACTATGGCTACACCTTC NA TRBJ1-2 once TRBV4-3
CASSIQRPGKLFF TGTGCCAGTAGTATCCAAAGACCGGGAAAACTGTTTTTT NA TRBJ1-4 NA TRBV19
CTSSQERDRGWNSPLHF TGCACCAGCAGCCAAGAACGGGACAGGGGATGGAATTCACCCCTCCACTTT TRBD1 TRBJ1-6 NA TRBV4-3
CAWSGGQGMNPDTQYF TGTGCCTGGAGTGGGGGACAGGGGATGAACCCAGATACGCAGTATTTT TRBD1 TRBJ2-3 NA TRBV30
CASQGTGGASDTQYF TGTGCCAGTCAAGGGACAGGGGGCGCCTCAGATACGCAGTATTTT TRBD1 TRBJ2-3 NA TRBV18
CASSSRVSGGTGELFF TGTGCCAGCAGTTCCCGGGTTTCAGGGGGAACCGGGGAGCTGTTTTTT TRBD1 TRBJ2-2 NA TRBV2
CASSWGPGGTDTQYF TGCGCCAGCAGCTGGGGACCGGGAGGAACAGATACGCAGTATTTT TRBD2 TRBJ2-3 NA TRBV5-1
CAWRVLSGQIEKLFF TGTGCCTGGAGGGTGTTAAGCGGGCAGATTGAAAAACTGTTTTTT NA TRBJ1-4 NA TRBV30
CASSQDFERLIGEPDEQFF TGTGCCAGCAGCCAAGATTTTGAGCGGCTCATTGGAGAACCAGATGAGCAGTTCTTC NA TRBJ2-1 NA TRBV14
CASSPGQGKYEQYF TGTGCCAGCAGCCCAGGACAGGGAAAGTACGAGCAGTACTTC TRBD1 TRBJ2-7 NA TRBV7-3
CASSQAYRISYNEQFF TGTGCCAGCAGCCAAGCCTACAGGATCTCCTACAATGAGCAGTTCTTC NA TRBJ2-1 NA TRBV4-2
CASSWGPSSYEQYF TGTGCCAGCAGCTGGGGCCCAAGCTCCTACGAGCAGTACTTC NA TRBJ2-7 NA TRBV5-6
CASSMGTGGPGTAYEQYF TGCGCCAGCAGCATGGGTACGGGAGGGCCAGGTACAGCCTACGAGCAGTACTTC TRBD2 TRBJ2-7 NA TRBV5-1
CASSPRLADSYEQYF TGTGCCAGCAGCCCCCGGCTAGCGGACTCCTACGAGCAGTACTTC TRBD2 TRBJ2-7 NA TRBV11-2
CAGHSFTRDSRSYEQYF TGTGCCGGCCATTCGTTCACACGGGACAGCCGTTCCTACGAGCAGTACTTC TRBD1 TRBJ2-7 NA TRBV30
CASSYSRGQGLHEQYF TGTGCCAGCAGTTACTCGCGGGGACAGGGTTTGCACGAGCAGTACTTC TRBD1 TRBJ2-7 few TRBV6-6
CASSLWTGDGYTF TGTGCCAGCAGTCTCTGGACAGGGGATGGCTACACCTTC TRBD1 TRBJ1-2 NA TRBV6-1
CASSEHGIRNIQYF TGTGCCAGTAGTGAGCACGGGATTCGGAACATTCAGTACTTC NA TRBJ2-4 once TRBV19
CAISGQGLAGGSGELFF TGTGCCATCAGCGGACAAGGACTAGCGGGAGGGTCCGGGGAGCTGTTTTTT TRBD2 TRBJ2-2 NA TRBV10-3
CASSEGTQANNEQFF TGTGCCAGCAGTGAAGGGACTCAGGCTAACAATGAGCAGTTCTTC NA TRBJ2-1 NA TRBV6-4
CASSWGQGINTEAFF TGTGCCAGCAGCTGGGGACAGGGGATCAACACTGAAGCTTTCTTT TRBD1 TRBJ1-1 NA TRBV7-2
CASSKGGGPLSGANVLTF TGTGCCAGCAGCAAGGGGGGGGGCCCACTCTCTGGGGCCAACGTCCTGACTTTC NA TRBJ2-6 NA TRBV21-1
CASSSLDRERLFF TGTGCCAGCAGTTCCCTTGACCGGGAACGGCTGTTTTTT NA TRBJ2-2 NA TRBV6-5
CASSYQNTQGEKLFF TGTGCCAGCAGTTACCAAAACACCCAGGGGGAAAAACTGTTTTTT NA TRBJ1-4 once TRBV6-5
CASSPGTDTQYF TGTGCCAGTAGTCCAGGGACAGATACGCAGTATTTT NA TRBJ2-3 NA TRBV19